The entry that follows covers one TCR beta chain sequence. What it binds is not known. This sample was included in a study of cytomegalovirus exposure and HLA in healthy donors. As for the study in general: In an early release, HLA-typed donors contributed some 88 million unique TCR sequences.

Study-wide findings and caveats: For most TCR beta V segments, an earlier analysis put the productive rate at about 90% or about 30% of the time. In a later analysis, specific HLA alleles were associated with 15,000 to 20,000 TCR beta sequences at a 0.05 false discovery rate.

Germline V CDR1 and CDR2: MNHEY, SVGAGI. The CDR3 length is 15 residues. Trimming took 6 bases from V and 4 from J, leaving 13 bases between them. The PCR made use of 60 Vbeta and 13 Jbeta primers. Method: immunoSEQ multiplex PCR; TCRdb's copy keeps in-frame clones and lacks some. The sample includes under 200,000 clones. Input material: PBMCs. The chain combines TRBV6-5 with TRBJ2-6; maybe TRBD1 (5 bases). This TCR was sampled from a woman aged 18-30 years in good health and CMV-seropositive. The CDR3 DNA reads as TGTGCCAGCAGATTCAGGGTGGGGGGGGCCAACGTCCTGACTTTC. Translation: CASRFRVGGANVLTF.